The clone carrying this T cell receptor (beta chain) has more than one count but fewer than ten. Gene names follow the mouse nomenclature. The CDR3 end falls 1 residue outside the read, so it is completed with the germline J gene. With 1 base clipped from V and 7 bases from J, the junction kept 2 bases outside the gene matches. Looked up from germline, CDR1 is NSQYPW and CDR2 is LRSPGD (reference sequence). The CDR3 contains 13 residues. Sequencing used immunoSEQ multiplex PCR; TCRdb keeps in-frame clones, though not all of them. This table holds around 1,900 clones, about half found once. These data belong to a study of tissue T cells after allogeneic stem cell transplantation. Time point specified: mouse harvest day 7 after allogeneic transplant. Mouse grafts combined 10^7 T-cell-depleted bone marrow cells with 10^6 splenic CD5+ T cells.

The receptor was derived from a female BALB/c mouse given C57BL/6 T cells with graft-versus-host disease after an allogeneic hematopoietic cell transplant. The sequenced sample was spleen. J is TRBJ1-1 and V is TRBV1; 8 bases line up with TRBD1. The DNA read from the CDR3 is TGCACCTGCAGTGCAGGACAGGGGCTAGAAGTCTTC. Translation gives CTCSAGQGLEVF. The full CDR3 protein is CTCSAGQGLEVFF.